Each of the 2 T cell receptor beta chains below was sequenced from the same sample in a study of T cells after yellow fever vaccination. Using its own MiXCR run on the 5' RACE reads, TCRdb lists one record per CDR3 protein. The data show some 390,000 distinct CDR3 sequences, about 6% seen once. Sequencing was performed on PBMCs, taken 5 days after the yellow fever booster vaccination. The receptor set was obtained from a man under 40 who received the YFV17D yellow fever vaccine.

The chain combines TRBV24-1 with TRBJ1-5; the D is unclear. V was cut by 3 bases and J by 7 bases, with 15 bases left in between. The CDR3 extends over 15 amino acids. Germline V gene data show CDR1 as KGHDR and CDR2 as SFDVKD. The CDR3 DNA sequence: TGTGCCACCAGTGATCCCAAGGTGTCGTCGCAGCCCCAGCATTTT. Protein product: CATSDPKVSSQPQHF.

This clonotype was observed a handful of times. The chain has TRBV4-3 and TRBJ2-7; no firm D call. Germline assignment: CDR1 LGHNA and CDR2 YSLEER. Trimming stripped 4 bases from V and 1 base from J, with 20 bases between. This CDR3 contains 17 residues. The CDR3 here is CASSLETQRTVSYEQYF. As DNA, the CDR3 is TGCGCCAGCAGCCTCGAGACCCAGCGCACGGTATCCTACGAGCAGTACTTC.